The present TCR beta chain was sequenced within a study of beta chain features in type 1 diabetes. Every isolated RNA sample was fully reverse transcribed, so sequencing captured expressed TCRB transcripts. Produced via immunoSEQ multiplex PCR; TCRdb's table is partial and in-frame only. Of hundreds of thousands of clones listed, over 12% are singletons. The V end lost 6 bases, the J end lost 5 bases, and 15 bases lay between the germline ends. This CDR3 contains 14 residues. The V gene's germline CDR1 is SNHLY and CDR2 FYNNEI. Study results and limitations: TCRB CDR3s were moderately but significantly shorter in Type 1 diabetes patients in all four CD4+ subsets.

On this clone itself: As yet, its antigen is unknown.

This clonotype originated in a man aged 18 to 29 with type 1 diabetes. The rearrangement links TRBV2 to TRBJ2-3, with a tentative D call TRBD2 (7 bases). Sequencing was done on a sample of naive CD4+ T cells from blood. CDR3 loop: CASSPGGGGDTQYF. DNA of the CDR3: TGTGCCAGCAGCCCCGGAGGGGGGGGAGATACGCAGTATTTT.